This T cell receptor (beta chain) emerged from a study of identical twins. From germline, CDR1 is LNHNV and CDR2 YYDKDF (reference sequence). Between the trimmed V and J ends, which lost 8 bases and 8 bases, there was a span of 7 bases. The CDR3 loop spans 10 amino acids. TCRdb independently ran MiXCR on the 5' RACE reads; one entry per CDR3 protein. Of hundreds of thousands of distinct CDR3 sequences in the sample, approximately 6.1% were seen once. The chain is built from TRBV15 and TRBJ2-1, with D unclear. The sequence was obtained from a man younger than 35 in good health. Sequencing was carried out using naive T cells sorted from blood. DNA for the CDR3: TGTGCCACCGGACCGGATGAGCAGTTCTTC. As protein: CATGPDEQFF.